What follows are 26 T cell receptor beta chains derived from one specimen sequenced in a study of human T cells and chemical hapten exposure. Sample time point: pre-sensitization, week 0. Described treatment: therapeutic diphenylcyclopropenone sensitization with weekly scalp DPC. Via MiXCR, TCRdb re-called the RACE reads, giving one row per CDR3 protein. The table lists about 89,000 distinct CDR3 sequences, less than 14% of them singletons. This material consisted of whole blood, taken in connection with sensitization to the hapten diphenylcyclopropenone (DPC). The receptor source for this set is a woman in her sixties or seventies with alopecia areata. Some clones in this sample may be carry-over from other donors' samples.

This clonotype was picked up many times. V and J are TRBV7-8 and TRBJ1-5, with D tentatively TRBD1 (5 bases). Germline V gene data show CDR1 as SGHVS and CDR2 as FQNEAQ. The length of the CDR3 is 14 residues. V was trimmed by 5 bases and J by 5 bases, leaving 13 bases between them. Here the CDR3 reads CASSLDQGHQPQHF. CDR3 nucleotides: TGTGCCAGCAGCCTCGACCAGGGCCATCAGCCCCAGCATTTT.

This clonotype came up a few times. This chain uses TRBV18 with TRBJ1-5, with 7 bases aligning to TRBD1. Germline V lookup: CDR1 KGHSH, CDR2 LQKENI. The CDR3 has 15 residues. V shed 6 bases and J 2 bases; nucleotides not matched to a gene: 7. The CDR3 coding sequence is TGTGCCAGCTCCAAGACAGGGTTTGGCAATCAGCCCCAGCATTTT. It specifies CASSKTGFGNQPQHF.

This clonotype was picked up many times. The J gene is TRBJ1-5, the V gene TRBV20-1; D may be TRBD1 (5 bases). Trimming took 5 bases from V and 0 from J, leaving 14 bases between them. The germline V gene encodes CDR1 DFQATT and CDR2 SNEGSKA (reference sequence). There are 15 residues in the CDR3. The chain's CDR3 is CSAGRGFYSNQPQHF. The CDR3, as DNA: TGCAGTGCTGGAAGGGGTTTCTATAGCAATCAGCCCCAGCATTTT.

This chain joins TRBV29-1 and TRBJ1-1, with a weak D call TRBD1 (5 bases). The CDR3 is 14 amino acids. Trimming removed 7 bases from V and 5 bases from J, with 20 bases in between. Germline V CDR1 and CDR2: SQVTM, ANQGSEA. The CDR3 DNA is TGCAGCGCCACCACGGGGGGGGTGGGGACTGAAGCTTTCTTT. Its protein product is CSATTGGVGTEAFF.

This clonotype was seen repeatedly, ten times or more. The rearrangement uses TRBV5-1 and TRBJ1-2, with D possibly being TRBD1 (6 bases). Deletions cut 3 bases from V and 8 bases from J, with 14 bases between. The CDR3 length is 13 residues. The germline V gene encodes CDR1 SGHRS and CDR2 YFSETQ. The CDR3 is CASSSLTGQGYTF. The CDR3 nucleotides read TGCGCCAGCAGCTCGTTAACCGGACAGGGCTACACCTTC.

This clonotype was found many times. In DNA, the CDR3 is TGTGCCCGGGGGGAGGGAACTGAAGCTTTCTTT. Translation: CARGEGTEAFF. The rearrangement links TRBV12-3 or TRBV12-4 to TRBJ1-1; D is possibly TRBD1 (5 bases). The CDR3 consists of 11 residues. The ends were cut back, 11 bases at V and 5 bases at J, with 12 bases in the middle.

The rearrangement joins TRBV30 to TRBJ2-7; possibly TRBD1 for D (6 bases). Looked up from germline, CDR1 is GTSNPN and CDR2 is SVGIG (reference sequence). The CDR3 consists of 11 residues. V dropped 5 bases and J dropped 1 base, with 6 bases sitting between them. This CDR3 is CAWDRSYEQYF. For the CDR3, the DNA is TGTGCCTGGGACAGGTCCTACGAGCAGTACTTC.

This clonotype has just a few counts. The chain recombines TRBV5-6 with TRBJ1-4, with D maybe TRBD1 (6 bases). V dropped 1 base and J dropped 6 bases, with 10 bases sitting between them. In germline, CDR1 is SGHDT, CDR2 YYEEEE. The CDR3 covers 14 residues. CDR3 loop: CASSLMTGHEKLFF. The CDR3 region has the DNA TGTGCCAGCAGCTTGATGACAGGTCATGAAAAACTGTTTTTT.

This clonotype was detected many times. The V call is TRBV6-5, the J call TRBJ1-1; D perhaps matches TRBD1 (6 bases). Trimming cost V 8 bases and J 3 bases, with 13 bases left between them. The CDR3 has 13 amino acids. Germline CDR1 MNHEY, CDR2 SVGAGI. DNA of the CDR3: TGTGCCAGCGCCCAGGGGACGGACACTGAAGCTTTCTTT. Protein product: CASAQGTDTEAFF.

This clonotype was seen repeatedly, ten times or more. The rearrangement links TRBV6-5 to TRBJ1-6; 10 bases are shared with TRBD1. The V and J ends lost 2 bases and 6 bases, in that order; junction bases with no gene match: 1. Per germline, CDR1 MNHEY and CDR2 SVGAGI. CDR3 length equals 15 residues. The CDR3 bases are TGTGCCAGCAGTTACAGACAGGGGGCTAATTCACCCCTCCACTTT. It codes for CASSYRQGANSPLHF.

The chain joins TRBV27 to TRBJ1-6; 9 nucleotides match TRBD1. The CDR3 consists of 15 residues. The trim removed 4 bases at V and 10 bases at J, leaving 8 bases unmatched. The germline CDR1 and CDR2 sequences are MNHEY and SMNVEV (reference sequence). The CDR3 bases are TGTGCCAGCAGTTACGCCGGGACAGGGCACTCACCCCTCCACTTT. Protein: CASSYAGTGHSPLHF.

This clonotype came up a few times. This sequence joins TRBV6-6 and TRBJ1-4; D is unresolved. This CDR3 comprises 14 residues. The V end lost 3 bases, the J end lost 5 bases, and 10 bases lay between the germline ends. The germline V gene has CDR1 MNHNY and CDR2 SVGAGI (reference sequence). CDR3 DNA: TGTGCCAGCAGTTATGGGCACCAGAATGAAAAACTGTTTTTT. Its protein product is CASSYGHQNEKLFF.

Many counts were recorded for this clonotype. The V gene is TRBV5-1, the J gene TRBJ2-2; D is tentatively TRBD1 or TRBD2 (5 bases each). Germline CDR1 reads SGHRS; CDR2 reads YFSETQ. V gave up 0 bases and J gave up 2 bases, with 8 bases separating them. The CDR3 has 15 amino acids. The CDR3 protein is CASSLAGTNTGELFF. DNA for the CDR3: TGCGCCAGCAGCTTGGCCGGGACCAACACCGGGGAGCTGTTTTTT.

This clonotype was counted once. One base away lies a much larger clone, so this may be a sequencing read error. This sequence joins TRBV10-1 and TRBJ2-7; the match to TRBD1 covers 7 bases. V was clipped by 0 bases and J by 6 bases; unmatched bases: 5. Germline values: CDR1 WNHNN, CDR2 SYGVQD (reference sequence). The length of the CDR3 is 14 residues. The CDR3 region has the DNA TGCGCCAGCAGTGAGTCCGGGGCAGGGGGCGAGCAGTACTTC. Its translation: CASSESGAGGEQYF.

This clonotype was observed many times. The chain links TRBV29-1 to TRBJ2-1, with TRBD2 as a possible D gene (5 bases). Trimming removed 0 bases at V and 12 bases at J, with 15 bases between. The CDR3 is 13 residues long. The germline V gene encodes CDR1 SQVTM and CDR2 ANQGSEA. As DNA, the CDR3 is TGCAGCGTTGAAGAAGCTAGTAACGCGGGGCAGTTCTTC. Translating gives CSVEEASNAGQFF.

Note on this clonotype: A read error may produce the germline difference seen at one junction end. This sequence joins TRBV7-9 and TRBJ2-7; no definite D call. CDR1 is SEHNR, CDR2 FQNEAQ, per germline (reference sequence). The CDR3 is 13 residues long. The CDR3 loop is CPSSDLLTYEQYF. The CDR3 coding sequence is TGTCCCAGCTCCGACTTACTCACCTACGAGCAGTACTTC.

Ten or more counts support this clonotype. The rearrangement links TRBV30 to TRBJ2-6; unclear D gene. V lost 2 bases to trimming and J lost 3 bases, with 2 bases between them. This CDR3 is built from 12 residues. The germline V gene encodes CDR1 GTSNPN and CDR2 SVGIG (reference sequence). CDR3 protein: CAWSNGANVLTF. CDR3 DNA: TGTGCCTGGAGTAATGGGGCCAACGTCCTGACTTTC. The variable domain in full, with the rest retrieved from reference TRBV30 and TRBJ2-6, is SQTIHQWPATLVQPVGSPLSLECTVEGTSNPNLYWYRQAAGRGLQLLFYSVGIGQISSEVPQNLSASRPQDRQFILSSKKLLLSDSGFYLCAWSNGANVLTFGAGSRLTVL.

This sequence joins TRBV7-2 and TRBJ1-6; possible D gene TRBD1, 6 bases. Per the germline V gene, CDR1 is SGHTA and CDR2 is FQGNSA. Trimming removed 7 bases at V and 7 bases at J, with 17 bases between. This CDR3 is 15 amino acids long. The CDR3 sequence is CASTTVGGGNSPLHF. CDR3 DNA: TGTGCCAGCACCACGGTGGGGGGCGGCAATTCACCCCTCCACTTT. Looking up the rest from reference TRBV7-2 and TRBJ1-6 gives the full variable domain: GAGVSQSPSNKVTEKGKDVELRCDPISGHTALYWYRQSLGQGLEFLIYFQGNSAPDKSGLPSDRFSAERTGGSVSTLTIQRTQQEDSAVYLCASTTVGGGNSPLHFGNGTRLTVT.

Only a few counts were recorded for this clonotype. The gene calls are TRBV7-9 and TRBJ2-5; weak D call: TRBD1 (7 bases). CDR1 is SEHNR, CDR2 FQNEAQ, per germline (reference sequence). This CDR3 contains 14 residues. V lost 11 bases, J lost 2 bases, and 18 bases lay in between. The CDR3 coding sequence is TGTGCCGGAAGTTACAGGGGAGGTCAAGAGACCCAGTACTTC. As protein: CAGSYRGGQETQYF. The full variable domain, its missing parts supplied by reference TRBV7-9 and TRBJ2-5, is DTGVSQNPRHKITKRGQNVTFRCDPISEHNRLYWYRQTLGQGPEFLTYFQNEAQLEKSRLLSDRFSAERPKGSFSTLEIQRTEQGDSAMYLCAGSYRGGQETQYFGPGTRLLVL.

The genes are TRBV7-2 and TRBJ2-7, with TRBD2 identical over 11 bases. The germline V gene has CDR1 SGHTA and CDR2 FQGNSA. The V and J ends lost 5 bases and 0 bases, in that order; junction bases with no gene match: 18. This CDR3 contains 20 residues. The CDR3 nucleotides are TGTGCCAGCAGCGGATCGCACAGACCTAGCGGGGGGAGTAGCTCCTACGAGCAGTACTTC. The encoded protein is CASSGSHRPSGGSSSYEQYF. The full variable domain, in which reference TRBV7-2 and TRBJ2-7 provide the parts outside the CDR3, is GAGVSQSPSNKVTEKGKDVELRCDPISGHTALYWYRQSLGQGLEFLIYFQGNSAPDKSGLPSDRFSAERTGGSVSTLTIQRTQQEDSAVYLCASSGSHRPSGGSSSYEQYFGPGTRLTVT.

The J gene is TRBJ2-3, the V gene TRBV3-1; 12 bases fit TRBD2. Germline lookup yields CDR1 LGHDT and CDR2 YNNKEL (reference sequence). The CDR3 is 16 amino acids. V shed 2 bases, J shed 7 bases, and the junction held 7 bases outside the gene matches. The CDR3: CASSQMTSGGVNTQYF. The CDR3 DNA reads TGTGCCAGCAGCCAAATGACTAGCGGGGGCGTAAATACGCAGTATTTT.

Ten or more counts support this clonotype. The chain recombines TRBV18 with TRBJ2-3; D gene ambiguous. Trimming stripped 4 bases from V and 2 bases from J, with 10 bases between. CDR1 is KGHSH and CDR2 is LQKENI in the germline V gene. This CDR3 contains 14 residues. CDR3 residues: CASSQLPSTDTQYF. As DNA, the CDR3 is TGTGCCAGCTCACAGTTGCCGTCCACAGATACGCAGTATTTT.

This clonotype was recorded at least ten times. The chain links TRBV12-3 or TRBV12-4 to TRBJ2-7, with 7 bases that match TRBD1. The CDR3 has 13 residues. The J segment lost 4 bases and the V segment lost 7 bases, leaving 7 bases of the junction unmatched. This CDR3 reads CASTQYRGYEQYF. As DNA, the CDR3 is TGTGCCAGCACCCAGTACAGGGGTTACGAGCAGTACTTC.

This clonotype was seen repeatedly, ten times or more. The chain links TRBV20-1 to TRBJ1-5, with 7 bases lining up with TRBD1. The germline gives CDR1 DFQATT, CDR2 SNEGSKA (reference sequence). V lost 7 bases to trimming and J lost 7 bases; unmatched junction nucleotides: 13. This CDR3 spans 14 amino acids. The CDR3, as DNA: TGCAGTGGGGATACGGGACAGCTTAGCCAGCCCCAGCATTTT. Its protein product is CSGDTGQLSQPQHF.

This clonotype was detected a few times. Written as DNA, the CDR3 is TGCAGTGCTGGGCCGGGACAGGGATACGAGACCCAGTACTTC. It codes for CSAGPGQGYETQYF. The V gene is TRBV20-1, the J gene TRBJ2-5; 9 bases line up with TRBD1. Germline CDR1 reads DFQATT; CDR2 reads SNEGSKA (reference sequence). V lost 5 bases and J lost 5; bases outside the gene matches: 9. There are 14 residues in the CDR3.

This clonotype was seen ten or more times. The gene calls are TRBV5-1 and TRBJ2-1; TRBD1 matches 10 bases. The length of the CDR3 is 13 residues. V lost 4 bases and J lost 7; bases outside the gene matches: 2. Looked up from germline, CDR1 is SGHRS and CDR2 is YFSETQ. DNA of the CDR3: TGCGCCAGCAGCCCGGGACAGGGGAATGAGCAGTTCTTC. Protein product: CASSPGQGNEQFF.